This T cell receptor (beta chain) was sequenced in a study of Ad26.COV2.S vaccination and SARS-CoV-2 variants (dated by TCRdb to the early 2020s). Describing the broader study: Donors in the vaccine arm were drawn from COV1001, a multicentre, randomized, double-blind, placebo-controlled phase I-IIa trial testing Ad26.COV2.S in healthy adults. Trial participants were randomized into five groups of five, in which low-dose or high-dose Ad26.COV2.S was given once or twice, or placebo was given on both occasions. TCRbeta repertoire sequencing was used to assess the specificity and breadth of SARS-CoV-2-reactive T cell receptors after Ad26.COV2.S vaccination. Throughout the experiments and outcome assessment, investigators stayed blinded to trial group allocation. The TCR-sequenced set comprised approximately 32 samples: some 20 Ad26.COV2.S vaccine recipients, 5 placebo recipients and 8 SARS-CoV-2 convalescent individuals. Dosing of Ad26.COV2.S was intramuscular, at either 5x10^10 or 1x10^11 viral particles, delivered as one shot or as two shots spaced 56 days apart. On the study overall, not on this receptor specifically: It was noted by the authors that total T cell responses may have been underestimated by the TCR breadth and depth analyses. Vaccine and placebo recipients had comparable non-spike TCR breadth, which fits with the vaccine containing only spike. After vaccination, substantial breadth of spike-specific CD8+ and CD4+ T cell responses was reported. Spike-specific TCR breadth was higher in Ad26.COV2.S recipients than in placebo recipients (P = 0.0014). The study was not powered to compare responses between vaccine doses or regimens.

The immunoSEQ Assay was used to sequence TCRbeta CDR3 regions. After extraction, genomic DNA underwent amplification by bias-controlled multiplex PCR, followed by high-throughput sequencing. On the study's bioinformatics: To quantify the absolute abundance of every unique TCRbeta CDR3 region, sequences were collapsed and filtered. T cell fraction was estimated by normalization of TCRbeta template counts to usable DNA, with usable DNA being measured through amplification of reference genes present in all nucleated cells. Repertoire TCRs were annotated as SARS-CoV-2-specific when V gene, CDR3 amino acid sequence and J gene were exactly matched to a known reactive TCR set. The reference SARS-CoV-2 TCR set came from MIRA and was filtered for enrichment in COVID-19-positive ImmuneCODE repertoires, removing public or cross-reactive TCRs. Using the MIRA antigens, annotated TCRs were further analysed by specific ORF or by position within an ORF. Depth was the summed frequency of annotated unique rearrangements, while breadth was defined as annotated unique rearrangements over total unique productive rearrangements. TCR breadth was compared between groups using two-sided Wilcoxon rank-sum tests. What TCRdb holds here is the immuneACCESS table cut down to in-frame rearrangements. Part of the clones is not present; checked against another copy, under half of the missing clones reflect an unresolved V gene, and the others are unexplained. That table gives V, J and clone size, and the DNA gave D and trimming. In all, the sample holds almost 400,000 clones, and 75% to 90% of those were seen once. 1.9% of the sample goes to the ten largest clones.

According to the germline V gene (reference sequence), CDR1 reads LGHDT and CDR2 reads YNNKEL. The CDR3 numbers 20 residues from cysteine through phenylalanine. Just CDR3 DNA is preserved here, 60 bases in frame from base 1. V lost 1 base and J lost 0 bases; the stretch between them is 24 bases long. This clone was detected once. There is no known antigen for this receptor. Within one base of it there is no much larger clone, and no base qualities were kept. Interpreted using the paper, the treatment or condition label stands for: some 20 received Ad26.COV2.S at low or high dose, single or two shots; roughly five received placebo; per-sample allocation not given. For vaccine and placebo recipients, repertoires were sequenced using samples collected on day 63 after the first injection. In Cohort 1b, 20 to 25 adults aged 18-55 years were enrolled at a single site in Boston, USA, between 29 July and 7 August 2020. Ad26.COV2.S was a replication-incompetent adenovirus type 26 vector that expressed a prefusion-stabilized SARS-CoV-2 spike protein derived from the original Wuhan strain.

Recombination connected TRBV3-1 (or the pseudogene TRBV3-2) to TRBJ1-2; a tentative D match to TRBD1 spans 5 bases. The origin of this receptor is a person between 18 and 60 years old who received the Ad26.COV2.S COVID-19 vaccine or a placebo. Sequences were derived from peripheral blood, sampled in a trial of Ad26.COV2.S vaccine versus placebo. The DNA sequence is as follows: TGTGCCAGCAGCCAAGGGTCGGGAGGGGATACACCCCCAGCTAACTATGGCTACACCTTC. This encodes CASSQGSGGDTPPANYGYTF.